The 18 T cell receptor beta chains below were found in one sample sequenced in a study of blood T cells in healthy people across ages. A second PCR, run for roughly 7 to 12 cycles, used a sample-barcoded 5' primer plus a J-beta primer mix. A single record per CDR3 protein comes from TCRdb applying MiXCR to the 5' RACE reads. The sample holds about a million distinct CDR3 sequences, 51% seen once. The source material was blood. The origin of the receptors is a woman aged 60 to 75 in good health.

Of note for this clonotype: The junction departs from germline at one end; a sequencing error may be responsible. The CDR3 here is CNARTQGNRQETQYF. CDR3 in DNA: TGCAATGCTAGAACCCAGGGGAACCGACAAGAGACCCAGTACTTC. V usage is TRBV20-1 and J usage is TRBJ2-5; D is perhaps TRBD1 (6 bases). The CDR3 has 15 residues. Germline V lookup: CDR1 DFQATT, CDR2 SNEGSKA (reference sequence).

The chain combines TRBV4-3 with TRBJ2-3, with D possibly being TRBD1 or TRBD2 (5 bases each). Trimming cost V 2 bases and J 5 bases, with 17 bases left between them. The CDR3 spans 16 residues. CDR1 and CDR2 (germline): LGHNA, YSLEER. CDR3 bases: TGCGCCAGCAGCCAAAATCCGGGACCAGCTGGAGATACGCAGTATTTT. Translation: CASSQNPGPAGDTQYF.

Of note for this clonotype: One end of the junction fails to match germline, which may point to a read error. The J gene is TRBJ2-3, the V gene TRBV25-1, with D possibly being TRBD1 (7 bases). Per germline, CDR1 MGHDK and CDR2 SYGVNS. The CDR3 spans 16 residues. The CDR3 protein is CASRLGGRGGTDTQYF. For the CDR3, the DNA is TGTGCCAGCAGGTTAGGGGGACGAGGAGGGACAGATACGCAGTATTTC.

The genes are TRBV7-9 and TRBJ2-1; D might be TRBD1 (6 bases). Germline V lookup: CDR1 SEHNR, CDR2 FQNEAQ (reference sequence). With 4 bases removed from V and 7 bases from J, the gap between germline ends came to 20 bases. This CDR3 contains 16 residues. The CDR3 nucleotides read TGTGCCAGCAGCTCCGCCTGGGGGCTAGTCGTAAATGAGCAGTTCTTC. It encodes CASSSAWGLVVNEQFF.

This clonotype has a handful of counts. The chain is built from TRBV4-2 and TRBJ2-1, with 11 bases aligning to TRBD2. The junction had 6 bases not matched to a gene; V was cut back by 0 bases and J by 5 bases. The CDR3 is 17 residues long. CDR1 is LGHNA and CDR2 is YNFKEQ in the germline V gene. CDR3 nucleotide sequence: TGTGCCAGCAGCCAAGACACCGGGACTAGCGGTCACAATGAGCAGTTCTTC. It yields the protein CASSQDTGTSGHNEQFF.

In DNA form, the CDR3 reads TGTGCCACCGAGGATTATTCGGGCGTAGACTATGGCTACACCTTC. It codes for CATEDYSGVDYGYTF. The V and J genes are TRBV7-9 and TRBJ1-2; D is ambiguous. The CDR3 is made up of 15 amino acids. The V and J ends lost 10 bases and 3 bases respectively, with 21 bases between them. Germline loops: CDR1 SEHNR, CDR2 FQNEAQ (reference sequence). The full variable domain, in which reference TRBV7-9 and TRBJ1-2 provide the parts outside the CDR3, is DTGVSQNPRHKITKRGQNVTFRCDPISEHNRLYWYRQTLGQGPEFLTYFQNEAQLEKSRLLSDRFSAERPKGSFSTLEIQRTEQGDSAMYLCATEDYSGVDYGYTFGSGTRLTVV.

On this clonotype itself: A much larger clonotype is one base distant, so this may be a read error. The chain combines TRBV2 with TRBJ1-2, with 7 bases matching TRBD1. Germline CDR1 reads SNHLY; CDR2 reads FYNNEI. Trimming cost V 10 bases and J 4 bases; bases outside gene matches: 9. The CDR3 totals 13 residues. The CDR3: CANRAQGSYGYTF. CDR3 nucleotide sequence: TGTGCCAACAGGGCACAGGGGTCCTATGGCTACACCTTC.

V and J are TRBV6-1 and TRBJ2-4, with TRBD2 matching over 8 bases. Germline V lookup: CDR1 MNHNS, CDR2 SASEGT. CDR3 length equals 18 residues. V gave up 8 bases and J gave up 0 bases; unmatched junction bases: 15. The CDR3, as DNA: TGTGCCAGCTCGGGCGGGGGGCAGCCCCCTTTAGCCAAAAACATTCAGTACTTC. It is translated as CASSGGGQPPLAKNIQYF.

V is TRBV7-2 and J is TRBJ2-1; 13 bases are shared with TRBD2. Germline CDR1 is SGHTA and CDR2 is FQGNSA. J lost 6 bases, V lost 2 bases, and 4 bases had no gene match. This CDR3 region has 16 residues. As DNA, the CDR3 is TGTGCCAGCAGCTTAAGGACTAGCGGGAGTTTCAATGAGCAGTTCTTC. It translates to CASSLRTSGSFNEQFF.

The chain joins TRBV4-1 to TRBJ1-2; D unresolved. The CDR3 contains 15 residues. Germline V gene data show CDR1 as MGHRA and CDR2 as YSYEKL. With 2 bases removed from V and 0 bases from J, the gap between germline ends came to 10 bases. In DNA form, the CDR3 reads TGCGCCAGCAGCCAACAAGACCCAGCTAACTATGGCTACACCTTC. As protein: CASSQQDPANYGYTF.

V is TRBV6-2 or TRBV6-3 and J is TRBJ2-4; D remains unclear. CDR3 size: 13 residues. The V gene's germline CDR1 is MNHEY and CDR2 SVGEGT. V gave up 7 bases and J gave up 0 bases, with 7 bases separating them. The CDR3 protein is CASKETAKNIQYF. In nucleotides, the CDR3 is TGTGCCAGCAAGGAAACAGCCAAAAACATTCAGTACTTC.

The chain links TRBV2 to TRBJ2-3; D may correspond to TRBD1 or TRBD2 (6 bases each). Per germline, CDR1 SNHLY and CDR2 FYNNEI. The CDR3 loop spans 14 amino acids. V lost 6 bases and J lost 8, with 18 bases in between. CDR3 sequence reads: CASSRERGGGTQYF. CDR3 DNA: TGTGCCAGCAGCCGCGAACGAGGGGGAGGTACGCAGTATTTT.

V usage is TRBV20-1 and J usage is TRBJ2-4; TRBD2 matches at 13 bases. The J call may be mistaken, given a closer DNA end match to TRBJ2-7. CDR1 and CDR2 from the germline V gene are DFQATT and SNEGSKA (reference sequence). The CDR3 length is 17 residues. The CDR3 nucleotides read TGCAGTGCTAGAGATGGGGGACTAGCGGGAAATACTTACGAGCAGTACTTC. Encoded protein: CSARDGGLAGNTYEQYF.

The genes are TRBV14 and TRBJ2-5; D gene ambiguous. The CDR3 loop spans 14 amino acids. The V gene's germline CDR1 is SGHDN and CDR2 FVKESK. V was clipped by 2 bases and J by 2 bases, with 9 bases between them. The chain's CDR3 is CASSQLQKQETQYF. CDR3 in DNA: TGTGCCAGCAGCCAACTGCAGAAACAAGAGACCCAGTACTTC. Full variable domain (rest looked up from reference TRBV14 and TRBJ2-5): EAGVTQFPSHSVIEKGQTVTLRCDPISGHDNLYWYRRVMGKEIKFLLHFVKESKQDESGMPNNRFLAERTGGTYSTLKVQPAELEDSGVYFCASSQLQKQETQYFGPGTRLLVL.

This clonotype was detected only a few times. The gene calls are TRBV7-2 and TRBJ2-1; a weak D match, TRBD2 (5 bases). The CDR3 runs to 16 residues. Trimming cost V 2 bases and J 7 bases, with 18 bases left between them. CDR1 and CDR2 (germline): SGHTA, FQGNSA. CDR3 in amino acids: CASSLNPGSRGNEQFF. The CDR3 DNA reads TGTGCCAGCAGCTTAAACCCAGGTTCCCGGGGAAATGAGCAGTTCTTC.

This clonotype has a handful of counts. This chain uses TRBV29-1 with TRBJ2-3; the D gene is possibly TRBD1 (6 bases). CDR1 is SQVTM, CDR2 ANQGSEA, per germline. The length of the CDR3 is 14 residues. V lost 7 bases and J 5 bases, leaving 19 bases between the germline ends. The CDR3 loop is CSGGTHRGKDTQYF. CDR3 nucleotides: TGCAGCGGTGGGACACACCGGGGCAAAGATACGCAGTATTTT.

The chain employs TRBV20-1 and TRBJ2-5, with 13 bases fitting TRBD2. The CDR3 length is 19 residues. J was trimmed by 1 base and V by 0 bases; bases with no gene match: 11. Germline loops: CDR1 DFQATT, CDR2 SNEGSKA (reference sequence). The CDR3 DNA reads TGCAGTGCTAGAGATTACACTAGCGGGAGGGGGGTTGTCCAAGAGACCCAGTACTTC. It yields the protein CSARDYTSGRGVVQETQYF.

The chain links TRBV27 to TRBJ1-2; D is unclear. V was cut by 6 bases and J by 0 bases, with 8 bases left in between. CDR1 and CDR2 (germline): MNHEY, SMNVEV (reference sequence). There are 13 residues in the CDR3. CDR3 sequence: CASSHSTNYGYTF. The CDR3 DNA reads TGTGCCAGCAGCCATTCTACTAACTATGGCTACACCTTC.